Listed here is a single T cell receptor beta chain. The CDR3 totals 15 residues. V was clipped by 5 bases and J by 0 bases, with 14 bases between them. Germline CDR1 and CDR2: SGDLS and YYNGEE. The data originate from a study of lymphopenia after photon versus proton radiotherapy. TCRdb's copy holds only in-frame clones and misses some; the assay was immunoSEQ multiplex PCR. The table includes about 19,000 clones, around nine tenths detected once. This receptor was identified in a man in his sixties with pancreatic cancer. J is TRBJ1-1 and V is TRBV9; possibly TRBD1 for D (5 bases). Sample: peripheral blood, taken from a patient treated with photon-based radiotherapy. The chain's CDR3 is CASSRQGLMNTEAFF. The CDR3 bases are TGTGCCAGCAGTAGGCAGGGACTAATGAACACTGAAGCTTTCTTT.